Sequencing of this T cell receptor (beta chain) was carried out in a study of glioma-infiltrating T cells after dendritic cell vaccination. For the study at large: Dendritic cell vaccine was injected intradermally three times, biweekly.

Input was approximately 2.1 ug genomic DNA, or all available if less. Produced via immunoSEQ multiplex PCR; TCRdb's table is partial and in-frame only. This sample has about 82,000 clones, with under 85% found just once. Germline loops: CDR1 MNHEY, CDR2 SMNVEV (reference sequence). The CDR3 consists of 15 residues. J gave up 7 bases and V 5 bases, and 8 bases lay outside the gene matches. Time point described: after dendritic cell vaccination, including at tumor progression/relapse. Patients had residual fresh-frozen tumor tissue and more than two years of survival data. The rearrangement links TRBV27 to TRBJ2-2; 9 bases line up with TRBD1. The source is a human donor with glioblastoma. This material consisted of blood, taken after dendritic cell vaccination. Here the CDR3 reads CASSTGQGRDGELFF. In nucleotides, the CDR3 is TGTGCCAGCAGTACCGGACAGGGGCGGGACGGGGAGCTGTTTTTT.